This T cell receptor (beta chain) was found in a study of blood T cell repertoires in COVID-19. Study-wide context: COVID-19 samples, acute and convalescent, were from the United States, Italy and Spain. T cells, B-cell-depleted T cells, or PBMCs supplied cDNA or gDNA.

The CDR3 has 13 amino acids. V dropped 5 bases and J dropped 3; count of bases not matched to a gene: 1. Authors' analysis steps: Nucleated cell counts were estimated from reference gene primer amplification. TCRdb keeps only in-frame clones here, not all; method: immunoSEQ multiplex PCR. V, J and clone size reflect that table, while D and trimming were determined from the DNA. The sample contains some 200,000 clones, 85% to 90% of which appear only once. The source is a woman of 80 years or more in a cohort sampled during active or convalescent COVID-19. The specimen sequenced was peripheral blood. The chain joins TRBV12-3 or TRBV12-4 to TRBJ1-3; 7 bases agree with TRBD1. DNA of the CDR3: TGTGCCAGCAGTCACAGGGGTGGAAACACCATATATTTT. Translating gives CASSHRGGNTIYF.